A single sample gave rise to the 13 T cell receptor beta chains below, sequenced in a study of blood T cells in healthy people across ages (dated by TCRdb to the mid-2010s). Receptors were amplified or captured by 5' RACE. Instrument on record: Illumina HiSeq 2500. The second PCR ran for about 6 to 12 cycles and used a J-beta primer mix along with a sample-barcoded 5' primer. TCRdb redid the processing of the public reads, applying fastp at Q25 and MiXCR, and retained in-frame beta chains. Every CDR3 protein is listed once, alongside the most common genes and DNA of its rows. The sample contains over 600,000 distinct CDR3 sequences, around 45% of them found a single time. 15% to 20% of the sample is in the top ten clones. The sequenced sample consisted of blood. These receptors were taken from an older man in good health.

The V call is TRBV14, the J call TRBJ2-7; D unclear. The V gene's germline CDR1 is SGHDN and CDR2 FVKESK. The CDR3 has 13 residues. Trimming shortened V by 0 bases and J by 2 bases, and 5 bases separated the two germline ends. In nucleotides, the CDR3 is TGTGCCAGCAGCCAAGATTGGGCCTACGAGCAGTACTTC. Encoded protein: CASSQDWAYEQYF.

This clonotype was counted between two and nine times. The chain carries TRBV20-1 and TRBJ2-7, with D tentatively TRBD2 (6 bases). V dropped 5 bases and J dropped 9 bases, with 17 bases sitting between them. Germline V lookup: CDR1 DFQATT, CDR2 SNEGSKA (reference sequence). The CDR3 contains 12 residues. CDR3 in amino acids: CSAWAGSLGQYF. Here the CDR3 DNA reads TGCAGTGCTTGGGCGGGAAGTTTAGGGCAGTACTTC.

Worth noting for this clonotype: A clone one base away is much larger, so this may be a read error. The V gene is TRBV12-3 or TRBV12-4, the J gene TRBJ2-3; the D is unclear. V lost 5 bases, J lost 7 bases, and 22 bases lay in between. The CDR3 is made up of 16 amino acids. The CDR3 protein is CASSARSILHINTQYF. CDR3 DNA sequence: TGTGCCAGCAGTGCTCGCTCGATCCTACACATAAATACGCAGTATTTT.

This chain connects TRBV27 to TRBJ2-5; 10 nucleotides agree with TRBD1. The better agreement between TRBJ2-7 and the DNA end casts doubt on the J call. This CDR3 spans 13 amino acids. Germline CDR1 and CDR2: MNHEY and SMNVEV (reference sequence). CDR3 bases: TGTGCCAGCTACGACAGGGGGCAACGCGAGCAGTACTTC. Amino acids: CASYDRGQREQYF.

This clonotype rates as medium-sized. The chain recombines TRBV20-1 with TRBJ2-7; TRBD1 aligns across 10 bases. Germline V gene lookup returns CDR1 DFQATT and CDR2 SNEGSKA (reference sequence). V lost 3 bases to trimming and J lost 0 bases; unmatched junction nucleotides: 5. The CDR3 has 15 amino acids. The CDR3 reads CSARRGQGSSYEQYF. CDR3 bases: TGCAGTGCTAGGCGGGGACAGGGGAGCTCCTACGAGCAGTACTTC.

The rearrangement uses TRBV28 and TRBJ2-1, with TRBD2 matching over 8 bases. J gave up 0 bases and V 3 bases, and 13 bases lay outside the gene matches. The CDR3 is 19 residues long. CDR1 MDHEN and CDR2 SYDVKM come from the germline V gene. Written as DNA, the CDR3 is TGTGCCAGCAGTTTCGGGGGGGCTCGGCGGAGGAGCTCCTACAATGAGCAGTTCTTC. Its translation is CASSFGGARRRSSYNEQFF.

This clonotype appeared many times. The chain uses TRBV4-2 and TRBJ2-7; 10 positions match TRBD2. CDR3 length: 14 amino acids. The germline gives CDR1 LGHNA, CDR2 YNFKEQ. V shed 1 base, J shed 7 bases, and the junction held 4 bases outside the gene matches. Here the CDR3 reads CASSQGLAGVEQYF. CDR3 nucleotide sequence: TGTGCCAGCAGCCAAGGCCTAGCGGGAGTTGAGCAGTACTTC.

The V gene is TRBV20-1, the J gene TRBJ2-7; possibly TRBD2 for D (5 bases). The CDR3 covers 15 residues. V lost 3 bases to trimming and J lost 3 bases, with 18 bases between them. Germline assignment: CDR1 DFQATT and CDR2 SNEGSKA (reference sequence). The CDR3 DNA reads as TGCAGTGCTAGGCCAGACGGAGGAGTACTCTACGAGCAGTACTTC. This encodes CSARPDGGVLYEQYF.

This clonotype was picked up a small number of times. This sequence joins TRBV29-1 and TRBJ2-3; D ambiguous. Germline V gene lookup returns CDR1 SQVTM and CDR2 ANQGSEA. This CDR3 has 14 amino acids. V shed 8 bases and J shed 4 bases, with 19 bases lying between them. The CDR3 sequence: CSISARRVSDTQYF. For the CDR3, the DNA is TGCAGCATCAGCGCCCGCCGGGTATCAGATACGCAGTATTTT.

This clonotype was observed a handful of times. This chain joins TRBV27 and TRBJ2-3, with 7 bases fitting TRBD1. The trim removed 3 bases at V and 2 bases at J, leaving 14 bases unmatched. Germline V lookup: CDR1 MNHEY, CDR2 SMNVEV (reference sequence). The CDR3 totals 18 residues. Written as DNA, the CDR3 is TGTGCCAGCAGTTTGGTCCTGACAGGGTACGGCCCCACAGATACGCAGTATTTT. This codes for CASSLVLTGYGPTDTQYF.

This clonotype was recorded once. The J gene is TRBJ2-5, the V gene TRBV7-9, with TRBD2 matching 13 bases. CDR1 SEHNR and CDR2 FQNEAQ come from the germline V gene (reference sequence). The V gene end was trimmed by 5 bases and the J gene end by 5 bases; junction bases not matched to a gene: 11. This CDR3 is built from 17 residues. This chain's CDR3 is CASSRSLAGGLRETQYF. CDR3 nucleotides: TGTGCCAGCAGCCGCTCACTAGCGGGAGGGTTAAGGGAGACCCAGTACTTC.

This chain connects TRBV2 to TRBJ2-2; D gene ambiguous. This CDR3 comprises 16 residues. V was clipped by 4 bases and J by 4 bases, with 16 bases between them. The germline CDR1 and CDR2 sequences are SNHLY and FYNNEI. The CDR3 sequence: CASSVNSLQSTGELFF. CDR3 DNA sequence: TGTGCCAGCAGTGTAAATAGCCTACAGTCCACCGGGGAGCTGTTTTTT.

The chain carries TRBV4-2 and TRBJ2-5; TRBD1 agrees at 9 bases. The CDR3 loop spans 14 amino acids. Germline V gene data show CDR1 as LGHNA and CDR2 as YNFKEQ. The V segment lost 3 bases and the J segment 11 bases; nucleotides outside the gene matches: 10. The CDR3 here is CASSQGQGSNEQYF. The CDR3 DNA follows: TGTGCCAGCAGCCAGGGACAGGGAAGCAATGAGCAGTACTTC.